This TCR beta chain was identified in a study of blood T cell repertoires in COVID-19. Study details: The United States, Italy and Spain provided the acute and convalescent COVID-19 samples.

This clone was seen just once. The V gene's germline CDR1 is LGHDT and CDR2 YNNKEL (reference sequence). With 4 bases removed from V and 9 bases from J, the gap between germline ends came to 19 bases. The CDR3 covers 15 residues. How the authors handled the data: The assay estimated nucleated cells by amplifying reference gene primers. The table came from immunoSEQ multiplex PCR; TCRdb's copy has only in-frame clones and leaves some out. V, J and clone size derive from that table, while D and trimming were established from the DNA sequence. The table records some 460,000 clones, roughly 85% of them present only once.

The J gene is TRBJ2-1, the V gene TRBV3-1 (or the pseudogene TRBV3-2); a possible D gene is TRBD1 (5 bases). The receptor comes from a woman aged 18 to 35 with acute COVID-19. Material: PBMCs or T cells enriched from blood (not recorded which). DNA of the CDR3: TGTGCCAGCAGCCCGGACATCCCCCCGGGTGGTGAGCAGTTCTTC. Amino acids: CASSPDIPPGGEQFF.